The sequence of this T cell receptor (beta chain) was determined in a study of regulatory T cells in long-lasting Graves disease. This clonotype was observed a handful of times. The time point is: newly diagnosed GD, antithyroid drugs for less than 3 months. Making the TCR library involved RNA that had been extracted from PBMCs. In this cohort, patients came from an endocrinology department located in Xi'an, China. Germline CDR1 SEHNR, CDR2 FQNEAQ (reference sequence). V shed 5 bases, J shed 4 bases, and the junction held 10 bases outside the gene matches. The CDR3 has 16 residues. Relying on iRepertoire HTBI primers and Arm-PCR of CDR3 regions, the team built TCR beta libraries. TCRdb re-called the multiplex PCR reads with MiXCR, one entry per CDR3 protein. The sample holds approximately 400,000 distinct CDR3 sequences, over 12% seen once. This sample was also put to use in a study of T cells in Graves' hyperthyroidism and ophthalmopathy.

The TCR comes from a woman in her 40s with Graves disease. The gene calls are TRBV7-9 and TRBJ1-4; TRBD1 matches at 7 bases. The specimen was peripheral blood mononuclear cells (PBMCs), collected at new diagnosis, from a patient treated with antithyroid drugs. DNA of the CDR3: TGTGCCAGCAGCCGCCTCCCCGGACAGGATAATGAAAAACTGTTTTTT. Translation: CASSRLPGQDNEKLFF.